This entry features one TCR beta chain sequence. Its antigen is unknown. Trimming cost V 5 bases and J 3 bases, with 11 bases left between them. From germline, CDR1 is SGHTA and CDR2 FQGNSA. CDR3 length equals 13 residues. Primers included in the PCR were 60 Vbeta and 13 Jbeta primers. Assay: immunoSEQ multiplex PCR; the TCRdb copy retains only in-frame clones and omits some. The sample records 100,000 to 150,000 clones, roughly 79% being singletons. This specimen comes from a study of cytomegalovirus exposure and HLA in healthy donors. Study at large: A preliminary data release comprised 80 million to 95 million unique TCRs obtained from HLA-typed donors. Regarding the study as a whole: Most TCRs appeared rarely, but some public TCRs recurred in many donors. In an earlier analysis, in around 590 donors, most V segments appeared productive either ~87% or ~30% of the time.

This receptor was identified in a young man in good health and CMV-seronegative. The chain employs TRBV7-2 and TRBJ2-7; D ambiguous. The sample taken for sequencing was PBMCs. The CDR3 DNA reads as TGTGCCAGCAGCCCCGGGTCAAACTACGAGCAGTACTTC. Its translation: CASSPGSNYEQYF.